A single sample gave rise to the 18 T cell receptor beta chains below, sequenced in a study of cytomegalovirus exposure and HLA in healthy donors. PCR involved 60 Vbeta and 13 Jbeta primers. Here immunoSEQ multiplex PCR was the method, and the copy in TCRdb shows in-frame clones only, minus some. The sample consists of 130,000 or so clones, 81% of them appearing once. Sequencing was done on a sample of PBMCs. The receptors were gathered from a man younger than 35 in good health and CMV-seronegative.

The chain uses TRBV5-1 and TRBJ2-3; possible D gene TRBD1, 5 bases. V lost 4 bases, J lost 4 bases, and 31 bases lay in between. Germline lookup yields CDR1 SGHRS and CDR2 YFSETQ. The CDR3 has 20 amino acids. The CDR3 sequence: CASSPGWAGRDFDNADTQYF. The DNA of the CDR3 is TGCGCCAGCAGCCCAGGGTGGGCAGGGCGCGATTTCGATAACGCAGATACGCAGTATTTT.

J is TRBJ2-1 and V is TRBV28; D is possibly TRBD1 (6 bases). This CDR3 region has 15 residues. Germline loops: CDR1 MDHEN, CDR2 SYDVKM. V was cut by 2 bases and J by 8 bases, with 16 bases left in between. The CDR3: CASSLAQGMGDEQFF. In nucleotides, the CDR3 is TGTGCCAGCAGTTTAGCTCAGGGGATGGGCGATGAGCAGTTCTTC.

The V gene is TRBV6-1, the J gene TRBJ2-3; D possibly corresponds to TRBD2 (5 bases). The CDR3 has 15 residues. From germline, CDR1 is MNHNS and CDR2 SASEGT. V dropped 4 bases and J dropped 0 bases, with 11 bases sitting between them. In nucleotides, the CDR3 is TGTGCCAGCAGTGCGACCGGGATTAGCACAGATACGCAGTATTTT. The encoded protein is CASSATGISTDTQYF.

In this sample, this clone turned up a few times. V gene TRBV7-6 combines with J gene TRBJ2-1; no reliable D call. This CDR3 has 12 amino acids. From germline, CDR1 is SGHVS and CDR2 FNYEAQ. V gave up 0 bases and J gave up 7 bases, with 4 bases separating them. The CDR3 DNA reads TGTGCCAGCAGCTTAGCGGAGAATGAGCAGTTCTTC. Protein: CASSLAENEQFF.

The rearrangement uses TRBV9 and TRBJ2-5; 10 positions match TRBD2. The CDR3 has 18 amino acids. Germline lookup yields CDR1 SGDLS and CDR2 YYNGEE. With 0 bases clipped from V and 0 bases from J, the junction kept 8 bases outside the gene matches. The CDR3 nucleotides are TGTGCCAGCAGCGTAGGAGCGGGGGGGTCGTCCCACCAAGAGACCCAGTACTTC. Translated, it gives CASSVGAGGSSHQETQYF.

This clone was seen only once. The chain uses TRBV7-2 and TRBJ2-1, with TRBD2 matching 9 bases. CDR3 size: 15 residues. CDR1 SGHTA and CDR2 FQGNSA come from the germline V gene. With V trimmed by 6 bases and J by 6 bases, 9 bases remained unmatched. The CDR3 region is CASRSGGGGANEQFF. The CDR3 coding sequence is TGTGCCAGCAGGTCCGGGGGCGGGGGGGCCAATGAGCAGTTCTTC. The entire variable domain, with the rest obtained from reference TRBV7-2 and TRBJ2-1, is as follows: GAGVSQSPSNKVTEKGKDVELRCDPISGHTALYWYRQSLGQGLEFLIYFQGNSAPDKSGLPSDRFSAERTGGSVSTLTIQRTQQEDSAVYLCASRSGGGGANEQFFGPGTRLTVL.

The chain uses TRBV7-9 and TRBJ2-2; D gene unclear. Germline CDR1 is SEHNR and CDR2 is FQNEAQ (reference sequence). Trimming stripped 5 bases from V and 2 bases from J, with 6 bases between. The CDR3 spans 13 residues. This chain's CDR3 is CASSAYNTGELFF. The CDR3 DNA reads as TGTGCCAGCAGCGCCTATAACACCGGGGAGCTGTTTTTT.

This chain links TRBV10-3 with TRBJ2-7; the D is unclear. Trimming cost V 2 bases and J 9 bases, with 23 bases left between them. CDR3 length: 16 residues. Per the germline V gene, CDR1 is ENHRY and CDR2 is SYGVKD. CDR3 sequence (DNA): TGTGCCATCAGTGAGCCCAATTCCGGGTCCATCGTATGGCAGTACTTC. This translates into CAISEPNSGSIVWQYF.

J is TRBJ1-1 and V is TRBV27; D not resolved. The CDR3 is made up of 13 amino acids. Germline V lookup: CDR1 MNHEY, CDR2 SMNVEV (reference sequence). The V gene lost 3 bases and the J gene lost 4 bases, with 9 bases spanning the gap. In nucleotides, the CDR3 is TGTGCCAGCAGTTTCGAGGCGGCCACTGAAGCTTTCTTT. The encoded protein is CASSFEAATEAFF.

The V call is TRBV6-6, the J call TRBJ1-6, with TRBD1 identical over 9 bases. V was clipped by 6 bases and J by 8 bases; unmatched bases: 2. Per the germline V gene, CDR1 is MNHNY and CDR2 is SVGAGI (reference sequence). The CDR3 is 13 amino acids. Here the CDR3 reads CASSRDRDSPLHF. As DNA, the CDR3 is TGTGCCAGCAGCCGGGACAGGGATTCACCCCTCCACTTT.

This chain uses TRBV5-4 with TRBJ1-2; 8 positions match TRBD1. Trimming cost V 6 bases and J 7 bases; bases outside gene matches: 14. The CDR3 length is 15 residues. The germline gives CDR1 SGHNT, CDR2 YYREEE (reference sequence). The CDR3 region is CASTNWDRSYFGYTF. Here the CDR3 DNA reads TGTGCCAGCACCAATTGGGACAGGTCATACTTTGGCTACACCTTC.

This clone was recorded a few times. The CDR3 DNA is TGTGCCAGCGGATCGGGGGGACCCTACGAGCAGTACTTC. The encoded protein is CASGSGGPYEQYF. This chain connects TRBV2 to TRBJ2-7, with 7 positions matching TRBD2. J was trimmed by 2 bases and V by 8 bases; bases with no gene match: 6. Germline assignment: CDR1 SNHLY and CDR2 FYNNEI. CDR3 length: 13 residues.

The V gene is TRBV6-1, the J gene TRBJ1-2; 7 bases fit TRBD1. With V trimmed by 8 bases and J by 8 bases, 8 bases remained unmatched. The CDR3 has 12 amino acids. Per germline, CDR1 MNHNS and CDR2 SASEGT. The CDR3 DNA sequence: TGTGCCAGCCTGAGGGCAGGGGGAGGCTACACCTTC. It yields the protein CASLRAGGGYTF.

The chain recombines TRBV27 with TRBJ1-2, with 10 nucleotides matching TRBD1. The CDR3 has 18 amino acids. Unmatched junction bases numbered 16, after V lost 6 bases and J lost 3 bases. CDR1 MNHEY and CDR2 SMNVEV come from the germline V gene (reference sequence). The CDR3 here is CASSHLSDRGPDYYGYTF. For the CDR3, the DNA is TGTGCCAGCAGCCACCTCAGTGACAGGGGGCCGGATTACTATGGCTACACCTTC.

The chain links TRBV6-6 to TRBJ1-3; D gene ambiguous. The DNA matches TRBJ2-2 better at its end, which makes the J call doubtful. The CDR3 is made up of 14 amino acids. Germline V gene data show CDR1 as MNHNY and CDR2 as SVGAGI (reference sequence). DNA for the CDR3: TGTGCCAGCAACCCAACCCGAAACACCGGGGAGCTGTTTTTT. This gives the protein CASNPTRNTGELFF.

This clone is a singleton in its sample. V is TRBV4-1 and J is TRBJ1-1; 7 bases line up with TRBD1. With V trimmed by 4 bases and J by 5 bases, 10 bases remained unmatched. The CDR3 is 15 amino acids. Germline V lookup: CDR1 MGHRA, CDR2 YSYEKL. Here the CDR3 reads CASSLSTGRLTEAFF. CDR3 DNA sequence: TGCGCCAGCAGCCTCTCGACAGGGAGATTGACTGAAGCTTTCTTT.

The V and J genes are TRBV7-2 and TRBJ1-1; no clear D gene. CDR1 is SGHTA, CDR2 FQGNSA, per germline. The V end was cut by 1 base, the J end by 0 bases, with 9 bases between. The CDR3 has 15 residues. The CDR3 nucleotides are TGTGCCAGCAGCTTAGGTCCAGGTATGAACACTGAAGCTTTCTTT. This gives the protein CASSLGPGMNTEAFF.

The chain joins TRBV6-1 to TRBJ2-7; D gene unclear. CDR1 and CDR2 (germline): MNHNS, SASEGT. Trimming took off 5 bases at V and 0 bases at J, with 11 bases between the two ends. The CDR3 length is 14 residues. CDR3 bases: TGTGCCAGCAGTAACACAGTGAGCTCCTACGAGCAGTACTTC. As protein: CASSNTVSSYEQYF.